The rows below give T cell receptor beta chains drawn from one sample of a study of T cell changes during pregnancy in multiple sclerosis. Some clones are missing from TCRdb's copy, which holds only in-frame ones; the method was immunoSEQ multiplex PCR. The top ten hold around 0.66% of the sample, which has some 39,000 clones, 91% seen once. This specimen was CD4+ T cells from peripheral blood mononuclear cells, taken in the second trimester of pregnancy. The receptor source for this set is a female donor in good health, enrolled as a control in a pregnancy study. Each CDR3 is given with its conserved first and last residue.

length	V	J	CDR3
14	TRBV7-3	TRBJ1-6	CASSLGRGNTRLHF
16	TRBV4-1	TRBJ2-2	CASSPGGPHVGGELFF
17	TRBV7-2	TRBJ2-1	CASSRKSGTETYNEQFF
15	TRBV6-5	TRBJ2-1	CASRDQRGAASRQFF
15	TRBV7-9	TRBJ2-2	CASSFGRSRTGELFF
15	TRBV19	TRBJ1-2	CASSISRGRGYGYTF
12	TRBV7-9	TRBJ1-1	CASSSDTSEAFF
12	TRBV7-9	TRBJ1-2	CASSLNYPGYTF
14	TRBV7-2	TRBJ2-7	CASRPTGGNYEQYF
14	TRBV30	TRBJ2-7	CAWDTQGSAYEQYF
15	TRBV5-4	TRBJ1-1	CASSLRRPSGTEAFF
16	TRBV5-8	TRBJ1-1	CASSLSYRVLGTEAFF
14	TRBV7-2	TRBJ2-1	CASSFGTGYNEQFF